Only one count was recorded for the clone carrying this T cell receptor beta chain. The antigen remains undetermined. CDR3 length equals 14 residues. The V gene lost 1 base and the J gene lost 6 bases, with 13 bases spanning the gap. Germline V gene sequence: CDR1 SGHTA, CDR2 FQGNSA. The data are from a study of T cell repertoires in cytomegalovirus infection. Study context: Indicated by public TCR beta signatures were CMV infection and matching HLA type.

MiXCR, run by TCRdb on the reads, gives a single entry per CDR3 protein. The top ten hold over 45% of the sample, which has a few hundred thousand distinct CDR3 sequences, 40% seen once. Material: cultured PBMCs, obtained from culture after CMV antigen stimulation. The source of this sequence is a human donor in good health (CMV status not recorded). Some clones in this sample may be carry-over from other donors' samples. The J gene is TRBJ2-7, the V gene TRBV7-2; a weak D match, TRBD2 (5 bases). The CDR3 nucleotides read TGTGCCAGCAGCTTAGATCGGGATTACGGCGAGCAGTACTTC. This translates into CASSLDRDYGEQYF.